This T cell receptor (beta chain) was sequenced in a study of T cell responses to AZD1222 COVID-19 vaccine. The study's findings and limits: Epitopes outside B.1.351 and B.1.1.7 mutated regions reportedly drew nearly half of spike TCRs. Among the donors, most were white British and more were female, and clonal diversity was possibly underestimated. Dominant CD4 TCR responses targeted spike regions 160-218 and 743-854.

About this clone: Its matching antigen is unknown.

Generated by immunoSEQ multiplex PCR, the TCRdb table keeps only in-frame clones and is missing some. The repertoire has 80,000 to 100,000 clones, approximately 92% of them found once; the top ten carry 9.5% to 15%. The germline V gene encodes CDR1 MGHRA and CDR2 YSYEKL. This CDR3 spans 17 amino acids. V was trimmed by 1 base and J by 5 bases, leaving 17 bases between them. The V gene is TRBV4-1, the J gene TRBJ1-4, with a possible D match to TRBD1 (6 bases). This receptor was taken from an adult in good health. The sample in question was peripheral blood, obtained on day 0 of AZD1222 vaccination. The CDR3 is CASSQVSSGGGNEKLFF. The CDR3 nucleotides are TGCGCCAGCAGCCAAGTGTCTTCCGGGGGCGGGAATGAAAAACTGTTTTTT.